This T cell receptor beta chain stems from a study of blood T cell repertoires in COVID-19. Study background: PBMCs, B-cell-depleted T cells, or T cells provided the cDNA or gDNA that made up the material.

Germline V gene sequence: CDR1 MNHEY, CDR2 SVGAGI. The CDR3 extends over 14 amino acids. The V end lost 2 bases, the J end lost 7 bases, and 14 bases lay between the germline ends. Here immunoSEQ multiplex PCR was the method, and the copy in TCRdb shows in-frame clones only, minus some. The table lists around 300,000 clones, over 70% of them singletons. This clonotype was obtained from a young man who had recovered from COVID-19. The genes are TRBV6-5 and TRBJ2-5; weak D call: TRBD1 (5 bases). The sequencing input was PBMCs or T cells enriched from blood (not recorded which). CDR3 coding DNA: TGTGCCAGCAGTTACCCGGACCAGGGTGGGACCCAGTACTTC. Amino acid sequence: CASSYPDQGGTQYF.